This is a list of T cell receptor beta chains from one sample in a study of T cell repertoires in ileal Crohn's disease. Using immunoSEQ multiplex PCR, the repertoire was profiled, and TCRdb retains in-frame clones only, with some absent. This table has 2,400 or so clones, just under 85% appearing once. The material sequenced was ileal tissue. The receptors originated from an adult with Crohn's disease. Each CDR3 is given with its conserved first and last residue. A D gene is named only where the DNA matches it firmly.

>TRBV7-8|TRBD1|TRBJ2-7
TGTGCCAGCAGCTTAGGGACAGGACAGTCTCGGTACGAGCAGTACTTC
CASSLGTGQSRYEQYF
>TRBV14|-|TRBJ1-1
TGTGCCAGCAGCGTACGGGAGAACACTGAAGCTTTCTTT
CASSVRENTEAFF
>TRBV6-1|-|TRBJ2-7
TGTGCCAGCAGTGGGGCGGGGGTCAACAGGGCGCAGTACTTC
CASSGAGVNRAQYF
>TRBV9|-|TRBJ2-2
TGTGCCAGCAGCGTAGAAGGGGCAGTGGGAATGCGGGAGCTGTTTTTT
CASSVEGAVGMRELFF
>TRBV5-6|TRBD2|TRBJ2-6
TGTGCCAGCAGCGATGTGACGGGGGGTCTCTCTGGGGCCAACGTCCTGACTTTC
CASSDVTGGLSGANVLTF
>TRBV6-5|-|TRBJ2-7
TGTGCCAGCAGTTTTTGCCCCTACGAGCAGTACTTC
CASSFCPYEQYF
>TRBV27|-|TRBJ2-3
TGTGCCAGCAGTTTTGAGGGGCGCACAGATACGCAGTATTTT
CASSFEGRTDTQYF
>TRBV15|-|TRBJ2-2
TGTGCCACCAGCAGTGGGGCCGGGGAGCTGTTTTTT
CATSSGAGELFF
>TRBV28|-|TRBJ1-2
TGTGCCAGCAGTTTACCCCCGGGAGGCTACACCTTC
CASSLPPGGYTF
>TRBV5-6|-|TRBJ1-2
TGTGCCAGCAGCTTGGTACAGCAGAACTATGGCTACACCTTC
CASSLVQQNYGYTF